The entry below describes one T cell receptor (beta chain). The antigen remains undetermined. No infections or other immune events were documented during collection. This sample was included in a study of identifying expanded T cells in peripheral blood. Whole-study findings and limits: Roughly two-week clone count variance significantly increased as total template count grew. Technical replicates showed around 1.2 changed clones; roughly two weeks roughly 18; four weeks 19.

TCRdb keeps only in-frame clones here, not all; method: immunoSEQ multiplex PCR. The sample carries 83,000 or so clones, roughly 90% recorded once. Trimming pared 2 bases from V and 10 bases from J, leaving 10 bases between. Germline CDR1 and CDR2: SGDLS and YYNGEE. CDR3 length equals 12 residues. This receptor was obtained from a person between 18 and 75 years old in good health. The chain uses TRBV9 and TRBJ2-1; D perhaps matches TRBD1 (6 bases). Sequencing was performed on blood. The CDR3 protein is CASSVRGEEQFF. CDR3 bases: TGTGCCAGCAGCGTCAGGGGTGAGGAGCAGTTCTTC.